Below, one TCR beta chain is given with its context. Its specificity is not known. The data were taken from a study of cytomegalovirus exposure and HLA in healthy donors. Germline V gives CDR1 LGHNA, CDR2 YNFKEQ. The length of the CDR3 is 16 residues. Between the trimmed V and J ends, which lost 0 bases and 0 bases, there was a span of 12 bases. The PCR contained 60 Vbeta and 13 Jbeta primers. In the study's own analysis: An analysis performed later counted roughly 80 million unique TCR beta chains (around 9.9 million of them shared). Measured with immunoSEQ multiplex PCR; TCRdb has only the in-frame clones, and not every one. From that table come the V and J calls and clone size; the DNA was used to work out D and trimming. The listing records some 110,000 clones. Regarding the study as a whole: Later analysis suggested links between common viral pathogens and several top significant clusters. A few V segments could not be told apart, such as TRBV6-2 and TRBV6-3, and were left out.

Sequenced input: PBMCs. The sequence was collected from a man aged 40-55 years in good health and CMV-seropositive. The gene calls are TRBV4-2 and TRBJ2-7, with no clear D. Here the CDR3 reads CASSQEPMADSYEQYF. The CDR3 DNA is TGTGCCAGCAGCCAAGAACCCATGGCAGACTCCTACGAGCAGTACTTC.